These 26 T cell receptor beta chains share one sample of origin, sequenced in a study of spatial heterogeneity in lung cancer. Regarding the study as a whole: Within tumors, counts of expanded alpha and beta TCRs tracked tumor mutation counts.

TCRdb re-called the 5' RACE reads through MiXCR, storing one row per CDR3 protein. The profile shows approximately 7,000 distinct CDR3 sequences, around 11% of them singletons. Noted time point: sample taken at primary tumor resection. Their antigens remain unidentified. Sequencing was performed on lung tumor tissue, taken at surgery. These receptors all stem from a male donor with early-stage non-small cell lung cancer.

This sequence joins TRBV11-2 and TRBJ2-5; D possibly corresponds to TRBD1 (6 bases). The CDR3 sequence is 14 residues long. V was trimmed by 5 bases and J by 2 bases, leaving 12 bases between them. Per the germline V gene, CDR1 is SGHAT and CDR2 is FQNNGV. CDR3 coding DNA: TGTGCCAGCAGCCAGGGGACCTTACAAGAGACCCAGTACTTC. Translation gives CASSQGTLQETQYF.

This rearrangement joins TRBV27 to TRBJ1-1, with TRBD1 matching over 9 bases. V shed 8 bases, J shed 1 base, and the junction held 8 bases outside the gene matches. The CDR3 covers 15 residues. The V gene's germline CDR1 is MNHEY and CDR2 SMNVEV (reference sequence). The CDR3 is CASLRTGARNTEAFF. DNA for the CDR3: TGTGCCAGCTTGAGGACAGGGGCCCGGAACACTGAAGCTTTCTTT.

This clonotype was detected ten times or more. This CDR3 reads CASSPRDSHNEQFF. The CDR3 DNA sequence: TGTGCCAGCTCACCACGGGACAGTCACAATGAGCAGTTCTTC. V and J are TRBV18 and TRBJ2-1; TRBD1 matches at 7 bases. Germline CDR1 KGHSH, CDR2 LQKENI. V trimming: 1 base; J trimming: 5 bases; junction bases outside the gene matches: 2. This CDR3 contains 14 residues.

There are many counts of this clonotype. The rearrangement joins TRBV24-1 to TRBJ2-2; no clear D gene. The germline V gene encodes CDR1 KGHDR and CDR2 SFDVKD. The germline V and J ends were trimmed by 3 bases and 5 bases, with 9 bases remaining between them. The length of the CDR3 is 14 residues. The CDR3 coding sequence is TGTGCCACCAGTGATCGACATGTGACCGGGGAGCTGTTTTTT. Its translation is CATSDRHVTGELFF.

In its sample, this clonotype ranks as medium-sized. V usage is TRBV29-1 and J usage is TRBJ1-1, with D maybe TRBD1 (6 bases). The CDR3 is 12 residues long. V was clipped by 5 bases and J by 4 bases, with 11 bases between them. Germline V gives CDR1 SQVTM, CDR2 ANQGSEA. Written as DNA, the CDR3 is TGCAGCGTTTTACAGGGTAGCACTGAAGCTTTCTTT. Residues: CSVLQGSTEAFF.

This clonotype was counted many times. The chain has TRBV28 and TRBJ1-1; TRBD1 might be the D (6 bases). V lost 6 bases and J lost 0, with 14 bases in between. Germline CDR1 MDHEN, CDR2 SYDVKM. The CDR3 length is 15 residues. CDR3 residues: CASRIKGGLNTEAFF. The CDR3 region has the DNA TGTGCCAGCAGAATAAAAGGGGGGTTGAACACTGAAGCTTTCTTT.

At least ten counts were recorded for this clonotype. The chain is built from TRBV5-1 and TRBJ2-7; D unclear. Trimming took off 1 base at V and 2 bases at J, with 10 bases between the two ends. Germline lookup yields CDR1 SGHRS and CDR2 YFSETQ. The CDR3 consists of 14 residues. Here the CDR3 DNA reads TGCGCCAGCAGCTTGAGTCCGGGCACCTACGAGCAGTACTTC. Translated, it gives CASSLSPGTYEQYF.

This clonotype appeared many times. The chain combines TRBV4-1 with TRBJ2-6; D is uncertain. Germline V lookup: CDR1 MGHRA, CDR2 YSYEKL. V was trimmed by 1 base and J by 0 bases, leaving 13 bases between them. The CDR3 has 18 residues. The CDR3 DNA is TGCGCCAGCAGCCAAGGACTTGGGTACCACTCTGGGGCCAACGTCCTGACTTTC. Translating it yields CASSQGLGYHSGANVLTF.

This clonotype was seen repeatedly, ten times or more. This rearrangement joins TRBV28 to TRBJ2-1; TRBD2 is a possible D gene (5 bases). Per germline, CDR1 MDHEN and CDR2 SYDVKM. This CDR3 region has 16 residues. V dropped 1 base and J dropped 0 bases, with 10 bases sitting between them. The CDR3 DNA reads TGTGCCAGCAGTTTATTCGGGGTTAGCTCCTACAATGAGCAGTTCTTC. It specifies CASSLFGVSSYNEQFF.

This clonotype was recorded many times. The chain combines TRBV5-1 with TRBJ1-1, with a possible D match to TRBD1 (6 bases). Germline V CDR1 and CDR2: SGHRS, YFSETQ. The CDR3 loop spans 15 amino acids. Trimming left V 5 bases short and J 0 bases short, with 14 bases between. The CDR3, as DNA: TGCGCCAGCAGACGACCAACAGGGATGAACACTGAAGCTTTCTTT. Its protein is CASRRPTGMNTEAFF.

This clonotype appeared many times. This chain uses TRBV5-6 with TRBJ1-2, with D perhaps matching TRBD1 (5 bases). Trimming pared 0 bases from V and 3 bases from J, leaving 9 bases between. The CDR3 has 14 amino acids. Germline V gene data show CDR1 as SGHDT and CDR2 as YYEEEE. CDR3 amino acids: CASSLDLGDYGYTF. The CDR3, as DNA: TGTGCCAGCAGCTTGGATCTGGGGGACTATGGCTACACCTTC.

This clonotype is labeled as medium-sized. The CDR3 loop is CASSGGGTGTEFF. The CDR3, as DNA: TGTGCCAGCAGCGGGGGCGGGACCGGGACCGAGTTCTTC. The rearrangement joins TRBV7-9 to TRBJ2-1; D is tentatively TRBD1 or TRBD2 (6 bases each). V was trimmed by 5 bases and J by 14 bases, leaving 19 bases between them. The CDR3 is made up of 13 amino acids. Germline V gives CDR1 SEHNR, CDR2 FQNEAQ (reference sequence).

This clonotype was counted ten times or more. The chain employs TRBV2 and TRBJ1-5; D not resolved. V was cut by 2 bases and J by 3 bases, with 8 bases left in between. There are 14 residues in the CDR3. Germline assignment: CDR1 SNHLY and CDR2 FYNNEI. CDR3 coding DNA: TGTGCCAGCAGTGAACGAGCGCCCAATCAGCCCCAGCATTTT. The encoded protein is CASSERAPNQPQHF.

As regards this clonotype: The junction and the germline gene differ at one end; a read error may be behind it. This sequence joins TRBV7-6 and TRBJ2-5; 9 bases match TRBD2. This CDR3 has 15 amino acids. Germline V CDR1 and CDR2: SGHVS, FNYEAQ. The CDR3 loop is CASSLAASGTETQYF. CDR3 bases: TGTGCTAGCAGCTTAGCGGCTAGCGGGACGGAGACCCAGTACTTC.

J is TRBJ1-1 and V is TRBV7-2; D is unclear. The V and J ends lost 0 bases and 7 bases respectively, with 6 bases between them. Per germline, CDR1 SGHTA and CDR2 FQGNSA. This CDR3 has 12 residues. The CDR3 loop reads CASSLAWGEAFF. The CDR3 DNA reads TGTGCCAGCAGCTTAGCGTGGGGTGAAGCTTTCTTT.

At least ten counts were recorded for this clonotype. This chain joins TRBV24-1 and TRBJ2-1; TRBD1 matches 10 bases. The CDR3 is 17 residues long. The germline V gene has CDR1 KGHDR and CDR2 SFDVKD. Germline trimming cut 4 bases from V and 8 bases from J; bases unmatched to any gene: 13. The CDR3: CATSDHPAGTGVYEQFF. The DNA for the CDR3 is TGTGCCACCAGTGACCACCCCGCGGGGACAGGGGTTTATGAGCAGTTCTTC.

This clonotype qualifies as medium-sized. The gene calls are TRBV18 and TRBJ1-2; D is ambiguous. Germline CDR1 reads KGHSH; CDR2 reads LQKENI. This CDR3 comprises 15 residues. Trimming removed 3 bases at V and 8 bases at J, with 19 bases between. For the CDR3, the DNA is TGTGCCAGCTCACCCTCCCTCGGACCCTTGAGAGGCTACACCTTC. Translating gives CASSPSLGPLRGYTF. The full variable domain, with the rest looked up from reference TRBV18 and TRBJ1-2, is NAGVMQNPRHLVRRRGQEARLRCSPMKGHSHVYWYRQLPEEGLKFMVYLQKENIIDESGMPKERFSAEFPKEGPSILRIQQVVRGDSAAYFCASSPSLGPLRGYTFGSGTRLTVV.

In this sample, this clonotype turned up many times. The chain combines TRBV9 with TRBJ2-1; TRBD2 agrees at 8 bases. V trimming: 2 bases; J trimming: 4 bases; junction bases outside the gene matches: 11. The germline CDR1 and CDR2 sequences are SGDLS and YYNGEE. The CDR3 covers 17 residues. CDR3 residues: CASSVHHRGGIYNEQFF. The CDR3 bases are TGTGCCAGCAGCGTCCACCATCGGGGGGGGATATACAATGAGCAGTTCTTC. The variable domain in full, with the rest retrieved from reference TRBV9 and TRBJ2-1, is DSGVTQTPKHLITATGQRVTLRCSPRSGDLSVYWYQQSLDQGLQFLIQYYNGEERAKGNILERFSAQQFPDLHSELNLSSLELGDSALYFCASSVHHRGGIYNEQFFGPGTRLTVL.

At least ten counts were recorded for this clonotype. The chain combines TRBV25-1 with TRBJ1-3; D ambiguous. CDR1 and CDR2 from the germline V gene are MGHDK and SYGVNS. CDR3 length: 12 residues. V was clipped by 4 bases and J by 5 bases, with 6 bases between them. As DNA, the CDR3 is TGTGCCAGCAGTGGTGTTCGAAACACCATATATTTT. Protein sequence: CASSGVRNTIYF.

This clonotype was counted ten times or more. This chain links TRBV20-1 with TRBJ2-1, with 8 bases aligning to TRBD2. This CDR3 has 14 amino acids. Germline values: CDR1 DFQATT, CDR2 SNEGSKA (reference sequence). V was clipped by 3 bases and J by 7 bases; unmatched bases: 8. The CDR3 DNA reads TGCAGTGCTAGTAGGAGCGGGAGAATTAATGAGCAGTTCTTC. It yields the protein CSASRSGRINEQFF.

This clonotype is classed as medium-sized. The V and J genes are TRBV7-3 and TRBJ2-3; D possibly uses TRBD1 or TRBD2 (5 bases each). CDR3 size: 13 residues. CDR1 SGHTA and CDR2 FQGTGA come from the germline V gene. The V and J ends lost 3 bases and 5 bases respectively, with 9 bases between them. CDR3 protein: CASSFSRGDTQYF. As DNA, the CDR3 is TGTGCCAGCAGCTTCTCGAGGGGAGATACGCAGTATTTT.

This clonotype has a count of ten or more. The chain couples TRBV5-1 to TRBJ2-7, with D possibly matching TRBD2 (5 bases). V lost 4 bases and J lost 0, with 11 bases in between. CDR1 is SGHRS, CDR2 YFSETQ, per germline. The CDR3 spans 14 residues. The DNA of the CDR3 is TGCGCCAGCAGCACGGACTTTAGCTCCTACGAGCAGTACTTC. It encodes CASSTDFSSYEQYF.

At least ten counts were recorded for this clonotype. The CDR3 DNA sequence: TGTGCTAGTGCCCCCAACACTCCCTGGGATACGCAGTATTTT. Its protein is CASAPNTPWDTQYF. The chain uses TRBV12-5 and TRBJ2-3, with D uncertain. Between the trimmed V and J ends, which lost 7 bases and 6 bases, there was a span of 17 bases. Germline CDR1 and CDR2: LGHNT and FRNRAP. The CDR3 totals 14 residues.

The rearrangement joins TRBV7-3 to TRBJ2-5; TRBD1 might be the D (6 bases). Trimming shortened V by 5 bases and J by 0 bases, and 13 bases separated the two germline ends. The CDR3 covers 15 residues. CDR1 SGHTA and CDR2 FQGTGA come from the germline V gene. CDR3 region: CASSVTGTNQETQYF. Written as DNA, the CDR3 is TGTGCCAGCAGCGTCACCGGGACAAACCAAGAGACCCAGTACTTC.

At least ten counts were recorded for this clonotype. The gene calls are TRBV20-1 and TRBJ1-5; TRBD1 is a possible D gene (5 bases). The CDR3 loop spans 16 amino acids. Germline V gene lookup returns CDR1 DFQATT and CDR2 SNEGSKA (reference sequence). Trimming took off 5 bases at V and 4 bases at J, with 21 bases between the two ends. CDR3 residues: CSAPDGGVGINQPQHF. Written as DNA, the CDR3 is TGCAGTGCTCCGGACGGGGGGGTTGGAATAAATCAGCCCCAGCATTTT.

This clonotype was counted ten times or more. This chain uses TRBV24-1 with TRBJ2-1, with D perhaps TRBD1 (6 bases). Germline V lookup: CDR1 KGHDR, CDR2 SFDVKD. The CDR3 loop spans 16 amino acids. Trimming cost V 1 base and J 5 bases, with 14 bases left between them. The CDR3 sequence: CATSDFVGAHHNEQFF. CDR3 coding DNA: TGTGCCACCAGTGATTTCGTGGGGGCGCATCACAATGAGCAGTTCTTC.